This is a list of T cell receptor beta chains from one sample in a study of cytomegalovirus exposure and HLA in healthy donors. Only in-frame clones appear in the TCRdb table, and some are missing; sequencing was by immunoSEQ multiplex PCR. The table lists 85,000 to 130,000 clones, 70% to 80% of them singletons. The sequencing sample was made of PBMCs. Receptor source: a woman between 18 and 30 years old in good health and CMV-seropositive. The CDR3 runs from the conserved cysteine through the conserved F or W. Fields, in order: clone size, J gene, V gene, D gene, CDR3 protein, CDR3 DNA. The D gene is left open where the match is weak. The size entry is marked missing in some rows and otherwise reads once, few, many or a size class.

.	TRBJ1-2	TRBV4-1	.	CASSQESGDPYGYTF	TGCGCCAGCAGCCAAGAATCCGGAGACCCCTATGGCTACACCTTC
.	TRBJ1-1	TRBV6-5	.	CASSYLDPGLSEAFF	TGTGCCAGCAGTTACTTAGATCCGGGACTCTCTGAAGCTTTCTTT
few	TRBJ1-1	TRBV27	TRBD1	CASSLIGQGSTEAFF	TGTGCCAGCAGTTTAATAGGACAGGGGAGCACTGAAGCTTTCTTT
.	TRBJ2-1	TRBV7-2	TRBD1	CASSRDRGTDEQFF	TGTGCCAGCAGCAGGGACAGGGGGACGGATGAGCAGTTCTTC
.	TRBJ2-7	TRBV27	TRBD2	CASRTSGTRAYEQYF	TGTGCCAGCCGTACCTCCGGGACTAGGGCCTACGAGCAGTACTTC
.	TRBJ2-7	TRBV15	TRBD2	CATSREGTSGSYEQYF	TGTGCCACCAGCAGAGAAGGGACTAGCGGCTCCTACGAGCAGTACTTC
few	TRBJ1-4	TRBV19	TRBD1	CASSPGTGVQGEKLFF	TGTGCCAGTAGTCCCGGGACAGGGGTTCAAGGTGAAAAACTGTTTTTT
.	TRBJ1-2	TRBV7-9	.	CSSSLMVRGSYGYTF	TGTTCCAGCAGCTTAATGGTTAGGGGGTCCTATGGCTACACCTTC
once	TRBJ2-1	TRBV6-4	TRBD2	CASSDSFSGRVYEQFF	TGTGCCAGCAGTGACTCCTTTAGCGGGAGGGTCTATGAGCAGTTCTTC
.	TRBJ1-4	TRBV5-1	.	CASSLSGATNEKLFF	TGCGCCAGCAGCTTGAGCGGTGCAACTAATGAAAAACTGTTTTTT
.	TRBJ2-7	TRBV2	TRBD2	CASTYTGGEEQYF	TGTGCCAGCACCTATACGGGAGGGGAGGAGCAGTACTTC
.	TRBJ2-7	TRBV7-9	.	CASSFPSHYEQYF	TGTGCCAGCAGCTTCCCTAGCCACTACGAGCAGTACTTC
.	TRBJ1-1	TRBV7-9	.	CASSFLGALPPNTEAFF	TGTGCCAGCAGCTTCCTGGGGGCCCTACCCCCGAACACTGAAGCTTTCTTT
few	TRBJ2-7	TRBV6-4	TRBD1	CASSEKGTGSYEQYF	TGTGCCAGCAGTGAAAAGGGGACAGGCTCCTACGAGCAGTACTTC
few	TRBJ1-1	TRBV7-9	.	CAIIRGFTEAFF	TGTGCCATAATCAGGGGATTCACTGAAGCTTTCTTT
.	TRBJ2-3	TRBV7-3	.	CASSLGFGEGTDTQYF	TGTGCCAGCAGCTTAGGCTTTGGGGAGGGCACAGATACGCAGTATTTT
.	TRBJ1-5	TRBV28	TRBD1	CASSVAGQSYSNQPQHF	TGTGCCAGCAGTGTAGCGGGACAGAGCTATAGCAATCAGCCCCAGCATTTT
few	TRBJ2-5	TRBV28	.	CASRAARRWEETQYF	TGTGCCAGCAGGGCCGCGCGGAGATGGGAAGAGACCCAGTACTTC
.	TRBJ2-3	TRBV7-3	.	CASSPTIDRHTQYF	TGTGCCAGCAGCCCCACCATCGACAGACATACGCAGTATTTT
.	TRBJ1-2	TRBV30	.	CAWVGQRWIYGYTF	TGTGCCTGGGTCGGACAGCGGTGGATCTATGGCTACACCTTC
few	TRBJ1-2	TRBV6-1	.	CASSEGLEPYYGYTF	TGTGCCAGCAGTGAAGGTTTAGAACCCTACTATGGCTACACCTTC
.	TRBJ2-1	TRBV5-1	TRBD2	CASSFTSGSNEQFF	TGCGCCAGCAGCTTTACTAGCGGGAGTAATGAGCAGTTCTTC
.	TRBJ2-1	TRBV7-3	TRBD2	CASSLTGTSFNEQFF	TGTGCCAGCAGCTTAACCGGGACTAGCTTTAATGAGCAGTTCTTC
.	TRBJ1-5	TRBV6-1	.	CASSHDLANQPQHF	TGTGCCAGCAGTCACGACCTAGCCAATCAGCCCCAGCATTTT
once	TRBJ1-3	TRBV13	TRBD1	CASSLGLGQGDGNTIYF	TGTGCCAGCAGCTTAGGCCTCGGACAGGGGGATGGAAACACCATATATTTT
.	TRBJ2-5	TRBV27	TRBD2	CASSVYYPGLAGVQETQYF	TGTGCCAGCAGTGTCTATTACCCCGGACTAGCGGGAGTCCAAGAGACCCAGTACTTC
.	TRBJ1-4	TRBV6-5	.	CANDSPRGPEEKLFF	TGTGCCAACGACAGCCCTAGGGGCCCGGAAGAAAAACTGTTTTTT
.	TRBJ2-7	TRBV7-9	.	CASMEGFSYEQYF	TGTGCCAGCATGGAGGGATTCTCCTACGAGCAGTACTTC
.	TRBJ2-7	TRBV7-9	TRBD2	CASSPTSESYEQYF	TGTGCCAGCAGCCCGACTAGCGAGTCGTACGAGCAGTACTTC
once	TRBJ1-5	TRBV30	.	CAWSVHSNQPQHF	TGTGCCTGGAGTGTACATAGCAATCAGCCCCAGCATTTT
few	TRBJ2-5	TRBV5-6	TRBD2	CASSPSLETSGSGSKKYF	TGTGCCAGCAGCCCATCCTTGGAGACTAGCGGGAGTGGGAGCAAGAAGTACTTC
.	TRBJ2-7	TRBV29-1	.	CSVRHGSVSYEQYF	TGCAGCGTCCGTCACGGGAGCGTATCCTACGAGCAGTACTTC
.	TRBJ2-5	TRBV28	TRBD2	CASSPRTSELQETQYF	TGTGCCAGCAGTCCGCGGACTAGCGAACTCCAAGAGACCCAGTACTTC
.	TRBJ1-1	TRBV4-1	.	CASSRLQGRRTEAFF	TGCGCCAGCAGCCGACTACAGGGTCGAAGGACTGAAGCTTTCTTT
.	TRBJ2-7	TRBV9	.	CASSTRGSDEQYF	TGTGCCAGCAGCACCCGAGGCTCTGACGAGCAGTACTTC
.	TRBJ2-1	TRBV7-8	.	CASSRTGESMSSYNEQFF	TGTGCCAGCAGCCGAACGGGGGAATCAATGTCCTCCTACAATGAGCAGTTCTTC
.	TRBJ2-7	TRBV5-6	.	CASSLVEGGYEQYF	TGTGCCAGCAGCTTGGTTGAAGGGGGCTACGAGCAGTACTTC
.	TRBJ2-3	TRBV4-3	.	CASSQEGTTSGTDTQYF	TGCGCCAGCAGCCAAGAAGGCACCACTTCGGGTACAGATACGCAGTATTTT
.	TRBJ1-1	TRBV2	.	CASSPGEVRNTEAFF	TGTGCCAGCAGCCCCGGGGAAGTGAGGAACACTGAAGCTTTCTTT
.	TRBJ2-3	TRBV5-1	TRBD1	CASRAGTGSTDTQYF	TGCGCCAGCAGGGCCGGGACAGGGAGCACAGATACGCAGTATTTT
few	TRBJ1-1	TRBV11-3	.	CASSGEGGEAFF	TGTGCCAGCAGCGGGGAGGGGGGTGAAGCTTTCTTT
.	TRBJ2-5	TRBV10-3	TRBD2	CAISRGGDETQYF	TGTGCCATCAGTCGGGGGGGGGACGAGACCCAGTACTTC
.	TRBJ2-1	TRBV27	TRBD1	CASSSPWTGTNEQFF	TGTGCCAGCAGTTCCCCCTGGACAGGTACCAATGAGCAGTTCTTC
.	TRBJ2-1	TRBV5-6	TRBD2	CASSGGLADYNEQFF	TGTGCCAGCAGCGGCGGACTAGCGGACTACAATGAGCAGTTCTTC
.	TRBJ2-3	TRBV7-2	TRBD2	CASSPQVAGGEDTQYF	TGTGCCAGCAGCCCGCAGGTAGCGGGAGGTGAGGATACGCAGTATTTT
few	TRBJ2-1	TRBV9	TRBD1	CASSSPGQGPYNEQFF	TGTGCCAGCAGCAGCCCGGGACAGGGTCCCTACAATGAGCAGTTCTTC
.	TRBJ2-5	TRBV5-1	TRBD2	CASSLALAGEYQETQYF	TGCGCCAGCAGCTTGGCCCTAGCGGGGGAGTACCAAGAGACCCAGTACTTC
.	TRBJ1-1	TRBV7-9	.	CASSLGFGGRNTEAFF	TGTGCCAGCAGCTTGGGTTTTGGCGGGAGGAACACTGAAGCTTTCTTT
.	TRBJ1-5	TRBV27	.	CASSRGLDQPQHF	TGTGCCAGCAGCCGGGGGTTGGATCAGCCCCAGCATTTT
.	TRBJ2-7	TRBV29-1	TRBD1	CSVEAGGFHEQYF	TGCAGCGTTGAAGCAGGGGGCTTCCACGAGCAGTACTTC
.	TRBJ2-7	TRBV27	TRBD1	CASSFEGGPSYEQYF	TGTGCCAGCAGTTTTGAAGGGGGCCCTTCCTACGAGCAGTACTTC
.	TRBJ2-7	TRBV25-1	.	CASSVAGPYEQYF	TGTGCCAGCAGTGTGGCAGGGCCCTACGAGCAGTACTTC
.	TRBJ1-2	TRBV10-3	TRBD1	CAISEDRVWDGYTF	TGTGCCATCAGTGAGGACAGGGTTTGGGATGGCTACACCTTC
.	TRBJ2-6	TRBV19	.	CASSTTRMSGANVLTF	TGTGCCAGTAGTACAACTCGTATGTCAGGGGCCAACGTCCTGACTTTC
.	TRBJ2-7	TRBV7-9	TRBD2	CASSTRDYSYEQYF	TGTGCCAGCAGCACCCGGGACTACTCCTACGAGCAGTACTTC
.	TRBJ2-2	TRBV7-9	.	CASSLGHTGELFF	TGTGCCAGCAGCTTGGGCCACACCGGGGAGCTGTTTTTT
.	TRBJ1-1	TRBV5-1	.	CASRVTENTEAFF	TGCGCCAGCAGGGTGACAGAGAACACTGAAGCTTTCTTT